These 26 T cell receptor beta chains share one sample of origin, sequenced in a study of response to subunit inactivated influenza vaccine (dated by TCRdb to the late 2010s). Libraries were constructed by RT-PCR. Sequencing was performed on an Illumina HiSeq 2500. TCRdb ran its own pipeline on the public reads, namely fastp trimming at Q25 and MiXCR clone calling, and kept in-frame beta chains. CDR3 protein sequences are deduplicated, and each keeps its most common genes and DNA. Across this sample there are about 520,000 distinct CDR3 sequences, with 25% seen only once. 1.9% of the sample is in the top ten clones. The sample in question was CD4+ T cells sorted from PBMCs, obtained about 5 days after vaccination. These receptors came from a man between 45 and 60 years old who received an inactivated influenza vaccine. Donor details come from another sample of the same person, matched by shared clones.

This chain links TRBV5-5 with TRBJ2-1; TRBD2 matches at 8 bases. There are 15 residues in the CDR3. From germline, CDR1 is SGHKS and CDR2 YYEKEE (reference sequence). With 4 bases clipped from V and 1 base from J, the junction kept 4 bases outside the gene matches. CDR3 DNA sequence: TGTGCCAGCAGCGCCGGGACTAGATCCTACAATGAGCAGTTCTTC. It specifies CASSAGTRSYNEQFF.

V gene TRBV29-1 combines with J gene TRBJ2-1; TRBD2 agrees at 7 bases. The J segment lost 5 bases and the V segment lost 2 bases, leaving 9 bases of the junction unmatched. The CDR3 is made up of 15 amino acids. Per germline, CDR1 SQVTM and CDR2 ANQGSEA. The CDR3 sequence is CSVEMLAAADNEQFF. The CDR3 DNA reads TGCAGCGTTGAAATGCTAGCGGCCGCGGACAATGAGCAGTTCTTC.

The V gene is TRBV24-1, the J gene TRBJ2-3, with D maybe TRBD2 (6 bases). The V end was cut by 3 bases, the J end by 3 bases, with 15 bases between. Per germline, CDR1 KGHDR and CDR2 SFDVKD. CDR3 length: 16 residues. The CDR3 nucleotides read TGTGCCACCAGTGATGGGACTTACCTACGGACAGATACGCAGTATTTT. It encodes CATSDGTYLRTDTQYF.

The chain couples TRBV4-2 to TRBJ1-2; a possible D gene is TRBD1 (5 bases). CDR1 and CDR2 from the germline V gene are LGHNA and YNFKEQ. The V gene lost 0 bases and the J gene lost 4 bases, with 12 bases spanning the gap. The CDR3 has 15 residues. The CDR3 DNA follows: TGTGCCAGCAGCCAAGAATCGGCAGACAGCTATGGCTACACCTTC. Residues: CASSQESADSYGYTF.

V and J are TRBV11-2 and TRBJ1-5; no definite D call. The CDR3 runs to 14 residues. The V end was cut by 1 base, the J end by 6 bases, with 10 bases between. CDR1 and CDR2 from the germline V gene are SGHAT and FQNNGV. Here the CDR3 reads CASSLGGSGQPQHF. The CDR3 DNA is TGTGCCAGCAGCTTAGGAGGGAGTGGTCAGCCCCAGCATTTT.

In its sample, this clonotype was seen a few times. This rearrangement joins TRBV7-2 to TRBJ2-1; maybe TRBD2 (6 bases). Germline loops: CDR1 SGHTA, CDR2 FQGNSA. V was shortened by 3 bases and J by 9 bases, with 18 bases between the two germline ends. The CDR3 consists of 15 residues. CDR3 DNA sequence: TGTGCCAGCAGCTTGGGTACAAGCGGGCCGGGTGAGCAGTTCTTC. Amino acids: CASSLGTSGPGEQFF.

CDR3 loop: CSVDPMTAGYTF. CDR3 nucleotide sequence: TGCAGCGTCGATCCGATGACTGCGGGCTACACCTTC. The genes are TRBV29-1 and TRBJ1-2; D gene ambiguous. Germline CDR1 reads SQVTM; CDR2 reads ANQGSEA. The CDR3 consists of 12 residues. Trimming cost V 6 bases and J 8 bases, with 16 bases left between them. Full variable domain (rest looked up from reference TRBV29-1 and TRBJ1-2): SAVISQKPSRDICQRGTSLTIQCQVDSQVTMMFWYRQQPGQSLTLIATANQGSEATYESGFVIDKFPISRPNLTFSTLTVSNMSPEDSSIYLCSVDPMTAGYTFGSGTRLTVV.

Ten or more counts support this clonotype. The chain recombines TRBV7-3 with TRBJ2-7; tentatively, D is TRBD1 or TRBD2 (5 bases each). The V end was cut by 5 bases, the J end by 4 bases, with 12 bases between. Germline loops: CDR1 SGHTA, CDR2 FQGTGA. The CDR3 loop spans 13 amino acids. This CDR3 reads CASSLSGGYEQYF. Here the CDR3 DNA reads TGTGCCAGCAGCCTGAGTGGGGGTTACGAGCAGTACTTC. Full variable domain (missing parts from reference TRBV7-3 and TRBJ2-7): GAGVSQTPSNKVTEKGKYVELRCDPISGHTALYWYRQSLGQGPEFLIYFQGTGAADDSGLPNDRFFAVRPEGSVSTLKIQRTERGDSAVYLCASSLSGGYEQYFGPGTRLTVT.

Here the CDR3 DNA reads TGTGCCAGCAGCCAATCACAGGTGGCGTCCTACGAGCAGTACTTC. Protein product: CASSQSQVASYEQYF. The chain links TRBV12-3 or TRBV12-4 to TRBJ2-7, with D maybe TRBD1 (5 bases). Trimming removed 6 bases at V and 1 base at J, with 16 bases between. The CDR3 is 15 residues long.

A single count supports this clonotype. CDR3 DNA: TGTGCCAGCAGCTTAAGTACAGGGTATTCACCCCTCCACTTT. Its protein product is CASSLSTGYSPLHF. The chain couples TRBV7-2 to TRBJ1-6; a weak D match, TRBD1 (6 bases). Germline values: CDR1 SGHTA, CDR2 FQGNSA. The CDR3 totals 14 residues. Trimming cost V 2 bases and J 8 bases, with 10 bases left between them.

The chain carries TRBV5-1 and TRBJ2-3, with D unresolved. There are 12 residues in the CDR3. V lost 7 bases and J lost 9, with 15 bases in between. The germline CDR1 and CDR2 sequences are SGHRS and YFSETQ. CDR3 nucleotides: TGCGCCAGCGCCCCGGATAGTGCCACGCAGTATTTT. Residues: CASAPDSATQYF.

At least ten counts were recorded for this clonotype. This chain joins TRBV12-3 or TRBV12-4 and TRBJ2-1; D not resolved. V lost 5 bases, J lost 3 bases, and 2 bases lay in between. The CDR3 covers 11 residues. The CDR3: CASSDYNEQFF. The CDR3 DNA sequence: TGTGCCAGCAGTGACTACAATGAGCAGTTCTTC.

This clonotype was seen a single time. The chain recombines TRBV7-2 with TRBJ2-3; 11 bases are a match to TRBD2. The CDR3 totals 15 residues. Germline trimming cut 1 base from V and 6 bases from J; bases unmatched to any gene: 3. From germline, CDR1 is SGHTA and CDR2 FQGNSA. CDR3 region: CASSLEGLAVDTQYF. The CDR3 DNA reads as TGTGCCAGCAGCTTAGAGGGACTAGCGGTGGATACGCAGTATTTT.

The chain employs TRBV20-1 and TRBJ2-3; D possibly corresponds to TRBD2 (5 bases). The CDR3 totals 14 residues. The V gene lost 4 bases and the J gene lost 4 bases, with 15 bases spanning the gap. The germline V gene has CDR1 DFQATT and CDR2 SNEGSKA (reference sequence). Written as DNA, the CDR3 is TGCAGTGCTACCCGGGGAAAGGGCGCAGATACGCAGTATTTT. It yields the protein CSATRGKGADTQYF.

This clonotype was recorded a few times. This chain links TRBV5-1 with TRBJ1-4, with 7 bases identical to TRBD1. CDR1 is SGHRS, CDR2 YFSETQ, per germline. The CDR3 consists of 17 residues. V lost 0 bases to trimming and J lost 4 bases; unmatched junction nucleotides: 9. CDR3 nucleotide sequence: TGCGCCAGCAGCTTGGGGTTGGGACAGACTTATAATGAAAAACTGTTTTTT. Encoded protein: CASSLGLGQTYNEKLFF.

This chain uses TRBV29-1 with TRBJ2-1, with D possibly TRBD1 on 6 matching bases. Germline V gene sequence: CDR1 SQVTM, CDR2 ANQGSEA. The CDR3 has 14 residues. Trimming shortened V by 3 bases and J by 7 bases, and 16 bases separated the two germline ends. CDR3 protein: CSVDRDISGNEQFF. The CDR3, as DNA: TGCAGCGTTGATCGGGACATAAGTGGGAATGAGCAGTTCTTC.

The chain uses TRBV7-9 and TRBJ2-7; 14 nucleotides align to TRBD2. With 5 bases clipped from V and 6 bases from J, the junction kept 12 bases outside the gene matches. Germline CDR1 is SEHNR and CDR2 is FQNEAQ (reference sequence). The CDR3 spans 17 residues. The CDR3 protein is CASSKYGLAGGLGEQYF. CDR3 DNA sequence: TGTGCCAGCAGCAAATATGGACTAGCGGGAGGCCTTGGCGAGCAGTACTTC.

The chain has TRBV7-2 and TRBJ2-1; 11 bases align to TRBD1. Per germline, CDR1 SGHTA and CDR2 FQGNSA. V dropped 3 bases and J dropped 9; count of bases not matched to a gene: 4. CDR3 length: 14 amino acids. The CDR3 spells CASSLDRGLGEQFF. The CDR3, as DNA: TGTGCCAGCAGCTTGGACAGGGGGCTGGGTGAGCAGTTCTTC.

This clonotype was observed a few times. The chain employs TRBV30 and TRBJ1-2; no clear D. The ends were cut back, 1 base at V and 2 bases at J, with 5 bases in the middle. CDR1 is GTSNPN and CDR2 is SVGIG in the germline V gene (reference sequence). The length of the CDR3 is 12 residues. CDR3 sequence: CAWSEGNYGYTF. The CDR3 nucleotides read TGTGCCTGGAGTGAAGGGAACTATGGCTACACCTTC.

The V call is TRBV7-2, the J call TRBJ1-2; 8 nucleotides align to TRBD1. The CDR3 totals 15 residues. Looked up from germline, CDR1 is SGHTA and CDR2 is FQGNSA. The trim removed 5 bases at V and 7 bases at J, leaving 12 bases unmatched. In DNA form, the CDR3 reads TGTGCCAGCAGCCCAACGACAGGGGCACTTGGTGGCTACACCTTC. It translates to CASSPTTGALGGYTF. The full variable domain, with the rest looked up from reference TRBV7-2 and TRBJ1-2, is GAGVSQSPSNKVTEKGKDVELRCDPISGHTALYWYRQSLGQGLEFLIYFQGNSAPDKSGLPSDRFSAERTGGSVSTLTIQRTQQEDSAVYLCASSPTTGALGGYTFGSGTRLTVV.

This clonotype turned up a few times. The chain combines TRBV20-1 with TRBJ1-2; D gene unclear. Deletions cut 1 base from V and 4 bases from J, with 10 bases between. Germline V gene data show CDR1 as DFQATT and CDR2 as SNEGSKA (reference sequence). This CDR3 has 13 amino acids. CDR3 nucleotides: TGCAGTGCTAGAGGTTCAGGAACCTATGGCTACACCTTC. It codes for CSARGSGTYGYTF.

The V call is TRBV6-5, the J call TRBJ2-7, with 9 bases fitting TRBD1. The CDR3 spans 15 residues. Germline V gene sequence: CDR1 MNHEY, CDR2 SVGAGI. With V trimmed by 2 bases and J by 1 base, 3 bases remained unmatched. CDR3 sequence: CASSYGGTGSYEQYF. The CDR3 coding sequence is TGTGCCAGCAGTTACGGCGGGACAGGGTCCTACGAGCAGTACTTC.

This clonotype was seen only once. This sequence joins TRBV10-3 and TRBJ2-5; D is perhaps TRBD1 (6 bases). The CDR3 covers 14 residues. Germline V gene data show CDR1 as ENHRY and CDR2 as SYGVKD. Trimming stripped 10 bases from V and 2 bases from J, with 17 bases between. CDR3 bases: TGTGCCACTTCGGATAGGGGGATTCAAGAGACCCAGTACTTC. This codes for CATSDRGIQETQYF.

This rearrangement joins TRBV20-1 to TRBJ2-2; the D gene is possibly TRBD2 (5 bases). CDR1 and CDR2 from the germline V gene are DFQATT and SNEGSKA (reference sequence). With 3 bases removed from V and 0 bases from J, the gap between germline ends came to 8 bases. The length of the CDR3 is 14 residues. CDR3 protein: CSASGAANTGELFF. As DNA, the CDR3 is TGCAGTGCTAGTGGAGCGGCGAACACCGGGGAGCTGTTTTTT.

This chain joins TRBV5-5 and TRBJ2-1, with D perhaps matching TRBD2 (5 bases). The CDR3 contains 15 residues. Germline V gene lookup returns CDR1 SGHKS and CDR2 YYEKEE (reference sequence). The ends were cut back, 4 bases at V and 4 bases at J, with 15 bases in the middle. CDR3 coding DNA: TGTGCCAGCAGCCGGACTGCGACTGATTACAATGAGCAGTTCTTC. It yields the protein CASSRTATDYNEQFF.

This clonotype has more than one count but fewer than ten. V and J are TRBV12-5 and TRBJ2-1, with no clear D. This CDR3 is 15 amino acids long. Per the germline V gene, CDR1 is LGHNT and CDR2 is FRNRAP. The V gene lost 3 bases and the J gene lost 0 bases, with 9 bases spanning the gap. Here the CDR3 reads CASGLGVSSYNEQFF. CDR3 nucleotides: TGTGCTAGTGGTTTAGGTGTGAGCTCCTACAATGAGCAGTTCTTC.